These 32 T cell receptor beta chains were sequenced from one sample in a study of blood T cell repertoires in COVID-19. This table comes from immunoSEQ multiplex PCR, and its TCRdb copy is limited to in-frame clones, with some not included. Of around 300,000 clones listed, more than 75% were seen once; the top ten hold 2% to 2.5%. The specimen was peripheral blood. These receptors were taken from a young woman who had recovered from COVID-19.

The V call is TRBV2, the J call TRBJ2-1; 9 positions match TRBD1. This CDR3 spans 14 amino acids. The J segment lost 7 bases and the V segment lost 6 bases, leaving 7 bases of the junction unmatched. Germline V gene sequence: CDR1 SNHLY, CDR2 FYNNEI. The CDR3 sequence is CASRGQGGRNEQFF. Written as DNA, the CDR3 is TGTGCCAGCAGGGGACAGGGAGGGAGGAATGAGCAGTTCTTC.

V gene TRBV28 combines with J gene TRBJ1-1; D might be TRBD1 (6 bases). The CDR3 is made up of 15 amino acids. Looked up from germline, CDR1 is MDHEN and CDR2 is SYDVKM. Trimming took off 5 bases at V and 3 bases at J, with 16 bases between the two ends. DNA of the CDR3: TGTGCCAGCAGTCCCGGGGGGGCATGGGACACTGAAGCTTTCTTT. Its protein is CASSPGGAWDTEAFF.

This chain links TRBV30 with TRBJ2-1, with D maybe TRBD2 (5 bases). The CDR3 totals 13 residues. Germline CDR1 is GTSNPN and CDR2 is SVGIG (reference sequence). Trimming removed 0 bases at V and 11 bases at J, with 14 bases between. The CDR3 protein is CAWSVLERVQQFF. DNA for the CDR3: TGTGCCTGGAGTGTACTTGAGAGGGTTCAGCAGTTCTTC.

This sequence joins TRBV18 and TRBJ2-2; tentative D call: TRBD1 (5 bases). Germline lookup yields CDR1 KGHSH and CDR2 LQKENI. The CDR3 has 13 amino acids. The V end was cut by 3 bases, the J end by 5 bases, with 7 bases between. This CDR3 reads CASSPTGTGELFF. For the CDR3, the DNA is TGTGCCAGCTCACCTACAGGAACCGGGGAGCTGTTTTTT.

This chain connects TRBV5-8 to TRBJ2-7; TRBD2 aligns across 13 bases. The trim removed 3 bases at V and 9 bases at J, leaving 9 bases unmatched. CDR3 size: 15 residues. From germline, CDR1 is SGHTS and CDR2 YDEGEE. The DNA for the CDR3 is TGTGCCAGCAGCTACGGACTAGCGGGAGTCTCCCCGCAGTACTTC. This sequence encodes CASSYGLAGVSPQYF.

V and J are TRBV19 and TRBJ2-3, with TRBD2 matching over 8 bases. Per germline, CDR1 LNHDA and CDR2 SQIVND (reference sequence). CDR3 length: 15 residues. The V segment lost 6 bases and the J segment 2 bases; nucleotides outside the gene matches: 7. The CDR3 coding sequence is TGTGCCAGTAGCACACTAGCGGCGTCCACAGATACGCAGTATTTT. Translating gives CASSTLAASTDTQYF.

This chain connects TRBV4-2 to TRBJ1-2; D is ambiguous. The germline V gene encodes CDR1 LGHNA and CDR2 YNFKEQ. This CDR3 region has 15 residues. Trimming left V 1 base short and J 4 bases short, with 13 bases between. The CDR3 bases are TGTGCCAGCAGCCAAGTTTTACTGGAGGGCTATGGCTACACCTTC. Translating gives CASSQVLLEGYGYTF.

The chain carries TRBV14 and TRBJ1-5; D ambiguous. Germline V CDR1 and CDR2: SGHDN, FVKESK. The CDR3 loop spans 13 amino acids. The germline V and J ends were trimmed by 3 bases and 4 bases, with 7 bases remaining between them. The CDR3, as DNA: TGTGCCAGCAGCCACGGGAAAAATCAGCCCCAGCATTTT. It specifies CASSHGKNQPQHF.

This clone was found a few times. The genes are TRBV30 and TRBJ1-5, with D possibly being TRBD1 (6 bases). The germline V and J ends were trimmed by 6 bases and 5 bases, with 14 bases remaining between them. The germline V gene encodes CDR1 GTSNPN and CDR2 SVGIG (reference sequence). The CDR3 is made up of 13 amino acids. DNA for the CDR3: TGTGCCTGTTCCCGGGACACCTATCAGCCCCAGCATTTT. Its translation: CACSRDTYQPQHF.

The V and J genes are TRBV6-2 or TRBV6-3 and TRBJ2-7, with 10 positions matching TRBD2. The CDR3 runs to 14 residues. From germline, CDR1 is MNHEY and CDR2 SVGEGT. J was trimmed by 1 base and V by 8 bases; bases with no gene match: 5. The CDR3 nucleotides are TGTGCCAGCGGCCAAGCGGGAGGGTCCTACGAGCAGTACTTC. It codes for CASGQAGGSYEQYF.

V usage is TRBV5-4 and J usage is TRBJ2-7; a possible D gene is TRBD1 (5 bases). Germline CDR1 SGHNT, CDR2 YYREEE (reference sequence). The V end was cut by 2 bases, the J end by 2 bases, with 14 bases between. The CDR3 extends over 15 amino acids. The DNA of the CDR3 is TGTGCCAGCAGCTTTGGGGCAGGCGGAACCTACGAGCAGTACTTC. Its translation: CASSFGAGGTYEQYF.

The chain has TRBV19 and TRBJ2-1; 10 positions agree with TRBD1. The germline gives CDR1 LNHDA, CDR2 SQIVND (reference sequence). V lost 4 bases and J lost 7; bases outside the gene matches: 13. CDR3 size: 17 residues. The CDR3 nucleotides read TGTGCCAGTAGTACCCCAGGACAGGGGGGCGTTCAGAATGAGCAGTTCTTC. Residues: CASSTPGQGGVQNEQFF.

CDR3 loop: CASSERASGASYEQYF. The CDR3 region has the DNA TGTGCCAGCAGTGAACGGGCTAGCGGGGCTTCCTACGAGCAGTACTTC. The rearrangement joins TRBV2 to TRBJ2-7; 9 nucleotides agree with TRBD2. The CDR3 is 16 residues long. CDR1 SNHLY and CDR2 FYNNEI come from the germline V gene. Unmatched junction bases numbered 6, after V lost 2 bases and J lost 1 base.

The V and J genes are TRBV7-9 and TRBJ2-1, with D perhaps matching TRBD2 (6 bases). Trimming took off 2 bases at V and 4 bases at J, with 21 bases between the two ends. CDR1 SEHNR and CDR2 FQNEAQ come from the germline V gene (reference sequence). The CDR3 totals 18 residues. The CDR3 coding sequence is TGTGCCAGCAGCTTAAGGCGGGACTCAGCGGGTGCGTACAATGAGCAGTTCTTC. Protein sequence: CASSLRRDSAGAYNEQFF.

This rearrangement joins TRBV14 to TRBJ1-3; 9 nucleotides align to TRBD1. The CDR3 is 18 residues long. V trimming: 0 bases; J trimming: 4 bases; junction bases outside the gene matches: 10. The germline V gene has CDR1 SGHDN and CDR2 FVKESK. CDR3 loop: CASSQERGTGGYGNTIYF. DNA of the CDR3: TGTGCCAGCAGCCAAGAGAGGGGCACAGGGGGCTACGGAAACACCATATATTTT.

The chain has TRBV9 and TRBJ2-7, with 9 positions matching TRBD1. After removal of 2 bases from V and 2 bases from J, the junction contained 11 bases not matched to a gene. Looked up from germline, CDR1 is SGDLS and CDR2 is YYNGEE. This CDR3 contains 17 residues. CDR3 region: CASSVECRGTGTYEQYF. CDR3 nucleotide sequence: TGTGCCAGCAGCGTTGAGTGTAGGGGGACAGGGACCTACGAGCAGTACTTC.

The chain combines TRBV28 with TRBJ2-7, with D perhaps TRBD2 (6 bases). V was clipped by 7 bases and J by 7 bases, with 11 bases between them. Germline V CDR1 and CDR2: MDHEN, SYDVKM. This CDR3 is 11 amino acids long. CDR3 residues: CASTVGGEQYF. The CDR3 coding sequence is TGTGCCAGCACCGTGGGAGGAGAGCAGTACTTC. Together with reference TRBV28 and TRBJ2-7, the CDR3 gives the full variable domain: DVKVTQSSRYLVKRTGEKVFLECVQDMDHENMFWYRQDPGLGLRLIYFSYDVKMKEKGDIPEGYSVSREKKERFSLILESASTNQTSMYLCASTVGGEQYFGPGTRLTVT.

The chain employs TRBV27 and TRBJ2-7; 7 bases match TRBD2. This CDR3 has 15 residues. Germline CDR1 reads MNHEY; CDR2 reads SMNVEV (reference sequence). Germline trimming cut 3 bases from V and 1 base from J; bases unmatched to any gene: 6. CDR3 sequence: CASSLSGGGSYEQYF. DNA of the CDR3: TGTGCCAGCAGTTTGTCGGGGGGTGGTTCCTACGAGCAGTACTTC.

V is TRBV6-5 and J is TRBJ2-1, with D tentatively TRBD1 (5 bases). This CDR3 contains 15 residues. V was shortened by 0 bases and J by 4 bases, with 10 bases between the two germline ends. CDR1 is MNHEY and CDR2 is SVGAGI in the germline V gene. The CDR3 spells CASSYSSTGYNEQFF. CDR3 nucleotides: TGTGCCAGCAGTTACTCGAGCACAGGATACAATGAGCAGTTCTTC.

The CDR3 DNA follows: TGTGCCAGCAGCGGGCAGGGGACCTACAATGAGCAGTTCTTC. Protein sequence: CASSGQGTYNEQFF. V usage is TRBV6-5 and J usage is TRBJ2-1; perhaps TRBD1 as D (6 bases). Germline CDR1 reads MNHEY; CDR2 reads SVGAGI. V lost 6 bases, J lost 2 bases, and 11 bases lay in between. There are 14 residues in the CDR3.

This clone was detected a few times. This specimen includes other DNA sequences encoding the same CDR3. V gene TRBV19 combines with J gene TRBJ2-3, with 9 nucleotides matching TRBD2. Germline loops: CDR1 LNHDA, CDR2 SQIVND (reference sequence). There are 13 residues in the CDR3. The ends lost 8 bases at V and 4 bases at J; junction bases unmatched: 4. CDR3 amino acids: CASRVAGADTQYF. CDR3 bases: TGTGCCAGTCGGGTAGCGGGAGCAGATACGCAGTATTTT.

The chain uses TRBV6-2 or TRBV6-3 and TRBJ2-1; D may be TRBD2 (6 bases). Germline CDR1 reads MNHEY; CDR2 reads SVGEGT. This CDR3 is built from 16 residues. V lost 2 bases and J 7 bases, leaving 18 bases between the germline ends. CDR3 sequence (DNA): TGTGCCAGCAGTTACGGCGTGGGAGGTTTGATGAATGAGCAGTTCTTC. It codes for CASSYGVGGLMNEQFF.

The chain has TRBV7-9 and TRBJ2-1; D gene ambiguous. Trimming removed 1 base from V and 5 bases from J, with 6 bases in between. Germline CDR1 reads SEHNR; CDR2 reads FQNEAQ (reference sequence). The CDR3 is made up of 13 amino acids. In DNA, the CDR3 is TGTGCCAGCAGCTTAGGTCGTCACAATGAGCAGTTCTTC. Its translation: CASSLGRHNEQFF.

The J gene is TRBJ2-3, the V gene TRBV2; 7 nucleotides match TRBD2. Looked up from germline, CDR1 is SNHLY and CDR2 is FYNNEI. Trimming at V came to 7 bases and at J to 1 base, leaving 11 bases not matched to a gene. CDR3 length: 16 amino acids. The DNA of the CDR3 is TGTGCCAGCACCGGCGGGGTCGCGGGGGGCACAGATACGCAGTATTTT. It yields the protein CASTGGVAGGTDTQYF.

The chain recombines TRBV28 with TRBJ2-5; 8 nucleotides agree with TRBD1. The CDR3 is 14 amino acids. With V trimmed by 6 bases and J by 3 bases, 6 bases remained unmatched. CDR1 is MDHEN and CDR2 is SYDVKM in the germline V gene. The CDR3 here is CASSLTGDEETQYF. The CDR3, as DNA: TGTGCCAGCAGCCTGACAGGGGACGAAGAGACCCAGTACTTC. Variable domain in full (rest from reference TRBV28 and TRBJ2-5): DVKVTQSSRYLVKRTGEKVFLECVQDMDHENMFWYRQDPGLGLRLIYFSYDVKMKEKGDIPEGYSVSREKKERFSLILESASTNQTSMYLCASSLTGDEETQYFGPGTRLLVL.

The chain uses TRBV5-6 and TRBJ1-4; 8 nucleotides agree with TRBD1. CDR1 and CDR2 (germline): SGHDT, YYEEEE. This CDR3 is built from 14 residues. Germline trimming cut 4 bases from V and 7 bases from J; bases unmatched to any gene: 6. CDR3 in DNA: TGTGCCAGCAGCCTACTAACAGGGGGTGAAAAACTGTTTTTT. Translation: CASSLLTGGEKLFF.

V gene TRBV25-1 combines with J gene TRBJ1-2; 8 bases line up with TRBD1. Unmatched junction bases numbered 4, after V lost 8 bases and J lost 2 bases. The CDR3 is 13 amino acids. The V gene's germline CDR1 is MGHDK and CDR2 SYGVNS. CDR3 in DNA: TGTGCCAGCGGGGGACAGGCGAACTATGGCTACACCTTC. Amino acids: CASGGQANYGYTF.

In its sample, this clone was seen once. V is TRBV28 and J is TRBJ1-2; 11 bases agree with TRBD1. CDR1 and CDR2 (germline): MDHEN, SYDVKM. This CDR3 contains 13 residues. V trimming: 10 bases; J trimming: 6 bases; junction bases outside the gene matches: 7. CDR3 DNA sequence: TGTGCCACCACGGACAGGGGGCTGGATGGCTACACCTTC. Translation gives CATTDRGLDGYTF.

The chain employs TRBV11-2 and TRBJ1-2; TRBD1 matches 8 bases. Trimming cost V 9 bases and J 8 bases; bases outside gene matches: 11. CDR3 length: 13 amino acids. Per the germline V gene, CDR1 is SGHAT and CDR2 is FQNNGV. The CDR3 nucleotides are TGTGCCAGTAACCCAGGGGGCAACGGCGGCTACACCTTC. Translating it yields CASNPGGNGGYTF.

This clone was counted a single time. This chain joins TRBV29-1 and TRBJ2-2; tentatively, D is TRBD1 (6 bases). Germline values: CDR1 SQVTM, CDR2 ANQGSEA. The V and J ends lost 0 bases and 3 bases respectively, with 8 bases between them. The CDR3 spans 14 residues. Here the CDR3 reads CSVEDRGYTGELFF. The CDR3 coding sequence is TGCAGCGTTGAAGATAGGGGGTACACCGGGGAGCTGTTTTTT.

In DNA, the CDR3 is TGTGCCAGCAGTGTACAGGGGATCGTGACTGAAGCTTTCTTT. Its translation is CASSVQGIVTEAFF. The gene calls are TRBV2 and TRBJ1-1, with 7 bases lining up with TRBD1. V lost 4 bases to trimming and J lost 5 bases; unmatched junction nucleotides: 7. CDR1 SNHLY and CDR2 FYNNEI come from the germline V gene. The CDR3 is 14 amino acids.

J is TRBJ2-6 and V is TRBV15; TRBD1 matches at 8 bases. Germline-derived CDR1 and CDR2 are LNHNV and YYDKDF (reference sequence). CDR3 length equals 19 residues. Germline trimming cut 3 bases from V and 0 bases from J; bases unmatched to any gene: 10. The DNA of the CDR3 is TGTGCCACCAGCAGTCAAATAGGACAGGGCTACTCTGGGGCCAACGTCCTGACTTTC. Translation: CATSSQIGQGYSGANVLTF.